These T cell receptor beta chains were read from a single sample in a study of T-cell reconstitution after alpha-beta-depleted transplantation in children. From the PCR reads, TCRdb called clonotypes with MiXCR, one entry per CDR3 protein. The table shows a few hundred thousand distinct CDR3 sequences, with 25% to 30% occurring only once. This sample comprised PBMCs, obtained before TCRalphabeta/CD19-depleted stem cell transplant. The receptors were sampled from a boy under two years old with Wiskott-Aldrich syndrome, due to receive a stem cell transplant. Both conserved end residues are part of each CDR3. The D gene is left open where the match is weak. Only some rows state a clone size, as once, few, many or a class for expanded clones.

j_gene	d_gene	v_gene	abundance	CDR3nt	CDR3aa
TRBJ2-7	-	TRBV20-1	-	TGCAGTGCTAGCGGTCCGGGACTTCAGGAGCAGTACTTC	CSASGPGLQEQYF
TRBJ2-5	TRBD2	TRBV5-8	few	TGTGCCAGCAGCTTGCTTCTAGCGGGGTACGAACAAGAGACCCAGTACTTC	CASSLLLAGYEQETQYF
TRBJ2-3	TRBD2	TRBV20-1	few	TGCAGTGCTAGAGTGGGACTAGCGGGAAGCACAGATACGCAGTATTTT	CSARVGLAGSTDTQYF
TRBJ2-1	TRBD1	TRBV5-1	-	TGCGCCAGCAGCGTGGACAGGGTTGATGAGCAGTTCTTC	CASSVDRVDEQFF
TRBJ2-7	-	TRBV21-1	-	TGTGCCAGCAGACCGGACAGGGGCTCCTACGAGCAGTACTTC	CASRPDRGSYEQYF
TRBJ2-7	TRBD2	TRBV5-1	-	TGCGCCAGCAGCTGGGGACTAGCGGATCTTCCCTACGAGCAGTACTTC	CASSWGLADLPYEQYF
TRBJ2-4	-	TRBV2	few	TGTGCCAGCAATAATAGGCCGGTATCCAAAAACATTCAGTACTTC	CASNNRPVSKNIQYF
TRBJ2-3	TRBD2	TRBV5-1	-	TGCGCCAGCAGCTTGGCCGCGGGAGTCCGAAGCACAGATACGCAGTATTTT	CASSLAAGVRSTDTQYF
TRBJ2-7	-	TRBV7-9	few	TGTGCCAGCAGCCCCCGGGGTAGGCCCTACGAGCAGTACTTC	CASSPRGRPYEQYF
TRBJ2-1	-	TRBV7-9	-	TGTGCCAGCAGCTTAGCAGTAGGGGGGTACAATGAGCAGTTCTTC	CASSLAVGGYNEQFF
TRBJ1-5	-	TRBV6-5	-	TGTGCCAGCCGTTACCGACAGGTACCAGATCAGCCCCAGCATTTT	CASRYRQVPDQPQHF
TRBJ1-5	-	TRBV5-1	many	TGCGCCAGCAGCCTGGACCCCCTCAATCAGCCCCAGCATTTT	CASSLDPLNQPQHF
TRBJ1-2	-	TRBV14	-	TGTGCCAGCAGCCCCAAGCACAGGGACGGTGGCTACACCTTC	CASSPKHRDGGYTF
TRBJ2-7	TRBD1	TRBV12-3/TRBV12-4	few	TGTGCCAGCAGAACAAACAGGGGAACCTACGAGCAGTACTTC	CASRTNRGTYEQYF
TRBJ2-7	TRBD2	TRBV5-1	-	TGCGCCAGCAGCTCAGCCGCCAGACTAGCGGCGCCCTACGAGCAGTACTTC	CASSSAARLAAPYEQYF
TRBJ2-7	-	TRBV5-7	-	TGTGCCAGCAGCCTGAGACGGACGGGCGAGCAGTACTTC	CASSLRRTGEQYF
TRBJ1-1	-	TRBV12-3/TRBV12-4	-	TGTGCCAGCAGTTTGAGAAGCGGGAACACTGAAGCTTTCTTT	CASSLRSGNTEAFF
TRBJ2-1	-	TRBV5-1	few	TGCGCCAGCAGCTTGGTATCACTGGCCCTAAATGAGCAGTTCTTC	CASSLVSLALNEQFF
TRBJ2-7	-	TRBV5-5	-	TGTGCCAGCGGAGCAGCCTACGAGCAGTACTTC	CASGAAYEQYF
TRBJ1-1	-	TRBV5-1	-	TGCGCCAGCAGCTTGGGAGGCACTGAAGCTTACTTT	CASSLGGTEAYF
TRBJ2-2	-	TRBV6-1	few	TGTGCCACGAGGAGGACCTCGGACACCGGGGAGCTGTTTTTT	CATRRTSDTGELFF
TRBJ2-7	-	TRBV7-8	-	TGTGCCAGCAGCTTAGCCTCTACAGTCGGCGGCGAGCAGTACTTC	CASSLASTVGGEQYF
TRBJ2-6	TRBD2	TRBV19	few	TGTGCCAGTAGGGGAGGGTTTGGGGCCAACGTCCTGACTTTC	CASRGGFGANVLTF
TRBJ2-7	-	TRBV9	many	TGTGCCAGCAGCGTAACGGCCGGGTTTGTTAGCGGCGAGCAGTACTTC	CASSVTAGFVSGEQYF
TRBJ2-1	-	TRBV4-2	-	TGTGCCAGCAGCCAAGAGGGGGGCTCGTTCTACAATGAGCAGTTCTTC	CASSQEGGSFYNEQFF
TRBJ2-1	-	TRBV12-3/TRBV12-4	-	TGTGCCAGCGGATCGGACACTATTCAGCAGTTCTTC	CASGSDTIQQFF
TRBJ2-1	-	TRBV20-1	-	TGCAGTGCCCCGACTGGATCCTACAATGAGCAGTTCTTC	CSAPTGSYNEQFF
TRBJ2-1	-	TRBV5-6	-	TGTGCCAGCAGCTTGCTGAGAGGAGTCAATGAGCAGTTCTTC	CASSLLRGVNEQFF
TRBJ2-1	TRBD2	TRBV20-1	-	TGCAGTGCTACCGAACTGAGCGGGGAGCGTTACAATGAGCAGTTCTTC	CSATELSGERYNEQFF
TRBJ2-5	-	TRBV7-2	-	TGTGCCAGCAGCTTAGCCGGTCTAGCGTTAGGAGAGACCCAGTACTTC	CASSLAGLALGETQYF
TRBJ2-7	TRBD1	TRBV20-1	few	TGCAGTGCCAACAGGGGGCGCGAGCAGTACTTC	CSANRGREQYF
TRBJ2-2	-	TRBV25-1	once	TGTGCCAGCAGTGAATCCCTGGCGGGACGGAACACCGGGGAGCTGTTTTTT	CASSESLAGRNTGELFF
TRBJ2-6	-	TRBV12-3/TRBV12-4	-	TGTGCCAGCAGCCAGCCGGCCAACGTCCTGACTTTC	CASSQPANVLTF
TRBJ2-1	-	TRBV5-6	few	TGTGCCAGCAGCTTATCGGGGAGCGGGCGGGGTGAGCAGTTCTTC	CASSLSGSGRGEQFF
TRBJ1-1	-	TRBV5-1	-	TGCGCCAGCAGCTTGGTGGCGGGTGGTCTAACTGAAGCTTTCTTT	CASSLVAGGLTEAFF
TRBJ2-5	-	TRBV4-2	few	TGTGCCAGCAGCCTCCGGGGCCTCCAAGAGACCCAGTACTTC	CASSLRGLQETQYF
TRBJ1-5	-	TRBV18	-	TGTGCCAGCTCACCACCGGTCGGGGTTGAAAGCAATCAGCCCCAGCATTTT	CASSPPVGVESNQPQHF
TRBJ2-5	TRBD2	TRBV7-2	few	TGTGCCAGCAGCCTGACCGGGACTAGCGGGGTAGAGACCCAGTACTTC	CASSLTGTSGVETQYF
TRBJ2-2	-	TRBV7-9	few	TGTGCCAGCAGCTTAGGGAGCACAGTTAACACCGGGGAGCTGTTTTTT	CASSLGSTVNTGELFF
TRBJ2-1	TRBD2	TRBV5-8	-	TGTGCCAGCAGCAAGTTAGCGGGAATTGATGAGCAGTTCTTC	CASSKLAGIDEQFF
TRBJ2-3	TRBD2	TRBV25-1	-	TGTGCCAGCAGCGATAGCGGGAGGTCAGATACGCAGTATTTT	CASSDSGRSDTQYF
TRBJ2-5	-	TRBV2	-	TGTGCCAGCAGTGAAAAGGGACCCCAGTACTTC	CASSEKGPQYF
TRBJ1-1	TRBD1	TRBV9	-	TGTGCCAGCAGCGTACCCACAGGGGGCGGAAGGGAAGCTTTCTTT	CASSVPTGGGREAFF
TRBJ2-5	-	TRBV12-3/TRBV12-4	many	TGTGCCAGCAGTTTGTGGGGTGGTGAGACCCAGTACTTC	CASSLWGGETQYF
TRBJ2-3	TRBD1	TRBV20-1	few	TGCAGTGCTCGGACAGGGACTTACACAGATACGCAGTATTTT	CSARTGTYTDTQYF
TRBJ2-1	TRBD2	TRBV19	-	TGTGCCAGTAGTGCTTCCAGGGACGCCTCTAGCGGGAGGCCTTCCTACAATGAGCAGTTCTTC	CASSASRDASSGRPSYNEQFF
TRBJ2-2	TRBD1	TRBV5-1	-	TGCGCCAGCAGCCCCAGACAGGGTCTAGGCACCGGGGAGCTGTTTTTT	CASSPRQGLGTGELFF
TRBJ2-1	TRBD1	TRBV5-1	-	TGCGCCAGCAGCGGGGGACAGGGGAATGAGCAGTTCTTC	CASSGGQGNEQFF
TRBJ2-1	TRBD2	TRBV10-3	-	TGTGCCATCGGGCTAGCGGGAGGTCTCAATGAGCAGTTCTTC	CAIGLAGGLNEQFF
TRBJ1-2	-	TRBV4-2	many	TGTGCCAGCAGCCAAGATCTGCTTTCTGGGCAGGGAAAGAATGGCTACACCTTC	CASSQDLLSGQGKNGYTF
TRBJ2-1	TRBD2	TRBV20-1	few	TGCAGTGCATCAAATCGCGGGAGGAGCTACAATGAGCAGTTCTTC	CSASNRGRSYNEQFF
TRBJ1-6	-	TRBV27	-	TGTGCCAGCAGTTTCGGACTACTCAGGGCCCTCCACTTT	CASSFGLLRALHF
TRBJ2-1	-	TRBV30	many	TGTGCCTGGAGAAGTTCCTCCTACAATGAGCAGTTCTTC	CAWRSSSYNEQFF
TRBJ2-5	-	TRBV12-3/TRBV12-4	-	TGTGCCAGCAGTTTCACTGGACTACTAGAGACCCAGTACTTC	CASSFTGLLETQYF
TRBJ2-7	TRBD1	TRBV5-5	few	TGTGCCAGCAGCGGGACAGTGGGTTCCCTCGAGCAGTACTTC	CASSGTVGSLEQYF
TRBJ1-4	-	TRBV28	-	TGTGCCAGCAAGGGTGGAGCTAATGAAAAACTGTTTTTT	CASKGGANEKLFF
TRBJ2-1	TRBD1	TRBV12-5	few	TGTGCTAGTGGTTTGGGGGCCTCTTCCACAGGGGGTCACTACAATGAGCAGTTCTTC	CASGLGASSTGGHYNEQFF
TRBJ1-6	TRBD1	TRBV11-2	-	TGTGCCAGCAGTTCCACCCGGGACAGGGTGTTATATACCCTCCACTTT	CASSSTRDRVLYTLHF